The 31 T cell receptor beta chains reported below all come from one sample, sequenced in a study of blood T cell repertoires in COVID-19. The table came from immunoSEQ multiplex PCR; TCRdb's copy has only in-frame clones and leaves some out. Here the sample spans 39,000 or so clones, roughly 87% being singletons. The sample was peripheral blood. The receptors originated from a human donor in a cohort sampled during active COVID-19.

This rearrangement joins TRBV6-5 to TRBJ2-7, with 9 bases lining up with TRBD1. Germline values: CDR1 MNHEY, CDR2 SVGAGI. The CDR3 is 15 amino acids. Losses at the gene ends were 4 bases for V and 5 bases for J; bases not matched to a gene: 9. CDR3 region: CASSFYGQGSDEQYF. In DNA, the CDR3 is TGTGCCAGCAGTTTCTACGGACAGGGGTCCGACGAGCAGTACTTC.

The chain joins TRBV30 to TRBJ2-3, with 9 positions matching TRBD2. The V gene end was trimmed by 1 base and the J gene end by 4 bases; junction bases not matched to a gene: 0. Germline CDR1 is GTSNPN and CDR2 is SVGIG (reference sequence). This CDR3 is 13 amino acids long. The CDR3 loop is CAWSGGGADTQYF. The CDR3 DNA sequence: TGTGCCTGGAGTGGCGGGGGGGCAGATACGCAGTATTTT.

The chain has TRBV27 and TRBJ2-7, with 7 bases aligning to TRBD1. J lost 0 bases, V lost 1 base, and 9 bases had no gene match. This CDR3 contains 17 residues. Germline values: CDR1 MNHEY, CDR2 SMNVEV (reference sequence). CDR3 nucleotides: TGTGCCAGCAGTTTATACTACAGGGGCGAAAGCTCCTACGAGCAGTACTTC. It specifies CASSLYYRGESSYEQYF.

V is TRBV6-1 and J is TRBJ2-5; D might be TRBD2 (5 bases). There are 14 residues in the CDR3. Germline V lookup: CDR1 MNHNS, CDR2 SASEGT. V dropped 1 base and J dropped 4 bases, with 10 bases sitting between them. CDR3: CASSEVPGGETQYF. The CDR3 DNA reads as TGTGCCAGCAGTGAAGTTCCAGGAGGAGAGACCCAGTACTTC.

The chain has TRBV5-1 and TRBJ1-1, with D possibly being TRBD1 (6 bases). The CDR3 loop spans 13 amino acids. The germline gives CDR1 SGHRS, CDR2 YFSETQ. Deletions cut 4 bases from V and 5 bases from J, with 12 bases between. CDR3: CASSLDSGTEAFF. CDR3 coding DNA: TGCGCCAGCAGCCTGGACAGTGGGACTGAAGCTTTCTTT.

V gene TRBV2 combines with J gene TRBJ2-7; a weak D match, TRBD1 (6 bases). The CDR3 totals 15 residues. V lost 8 bases, J lost 3 bases, and 20 bases lay in between. CDR1 and CDR2 (germline): SNHLY, FYNNEI. CDR3 nucleotides: TGTGCCAGCGGCCCCAACAGGGCCCTCTTCTACGAGCAGTACTTC. It codes for CASGPNRALFYEQYF.

The chain combines TRBV4-1 with TRBJ2-1; D is unclear. CDR1 and CDR2 from the germline V gene are MGHRA and YSYEKL. The CDR3 covers 15 residues. V was shortened by 7 bases and J by 7 bases, with 20 bases between the two germline ends. CDR3 region: CASTPDSYLLNEQFF. DNA of the CDR3: TGCGCCAGCACCCCAGACTCCTACCTTTTGAATGAGCAGTTCTTC.

This clone was found a few times. J is TRBJ2-7 and V is TRBV5-1; maybe TRBD1 (7 bases). From germline, CDR1 is SGHRS and CDR2 YFSETQ. CDR3 length: 14 amino acids. Trimming stripped 2 bases from V and 3 bases from J, with 12 bases between. The CDR3 region is CASSFSRGVYEQYF. DNA of the CDR3: TGCGCCAGCAGCTTTAGCAGGGGGGTCTACGAGCAGTACTTC.

The table lists this clone with a count of one. The J gene is TRBJ2-5, the V gene TRBV5-4, with D unresolved. CDR1 is SGHNT and CDR2 is YYREEE in the germline V gene (reference sequence). The CDR3 has 13 residues. Trimming stripped 0 bases from V and 5 bases from J, with 8 bases between. CDR3 sequence: CASSLDGMETQYF. The CDR3 coding sequence is TGTGCCAGCAGCTTGGATGGCATGGAGACCCAGTACTTC.

This chain connects TRBV6-5 to TRBJ1-5; a weak D match, TRBD1 (6 bases). Trimming left V 6 bases short and J 4 bases short, with 10 bases between. CDR3 length: 13 amino acids. The germline CDR1 and CDR2 sequences are MNHEY and SVGAGI. CDR3 sequence (DNA): TGTGCCAGCAGAGACAGGCCTAATCAGCCCCAGCATTTT. Translation gives CASRDRPNQPQHF.

As DNA, the CDR3 is TGTGCCAGCAGTTACGGGGACAGATACGAGCAGTACTTC. It yields the protein CASSYGDRYEQYF. The V gene is TRBV6-2 or TRBV6-3, the J gene TRBJ2-7, with 7 bases lining up with TRBD1. The CDR3 is 13 amino acids. Germline V CDR1 and CDR2: MNHEY, SVGEGT. V shed 2 bases and J 4 bases; nucleotides not matched to a gene: 2.

V usage is TRBV4-1 and J usage is TRBJ1-1; perhaps TRBD1 as D (6 bases). V gave up 3 bases and J gave up 10 bases, with 18 bases separating them. The CDR3 is 14 residues long. Germline-derived CDR1 and CDR2 are MGHRA and YSYEKL. Here the CDR3 reads CASSHRGGASGAFF. The CDR3 DNA sequence: TGCGCCAGCAGCCACCGCGGGGGCGCCAGTGGAGCTTTCTTT.

The chain has TRBV7-9 and TRBJ2-1; TRBD2 matches at 10 bases. The germline CDR1 and CDR2 sequences are SEHNR and FQNEAQ (reference sequence). The CDR3 consists of 19 residues. V was pared by 5 bases and J by 1 base, with 14 bases of the junction left unmatched. The CDR3 region is CASSPWGLAGGSSYNEQFF. CDR3 nucleotide sequence: TGTGCCAGCAGCCCATGGGGTTTAGCGGGAGGATCGTCCTACAATGAGCAGTTCTTC.

The chain carries TRBV18 and TRBJ2-5; the D is unclear. The germline V gene has CDR1 KGHSH and CDR2 LQKENI. The germline V and J ends were trimmed by 2 bases and 4 bases, with 11 bases remaining between them. The CDR3 runs 14 residues. CDR3: CASSPTVSGETQYF. The CDR3 DNA sequence: TGTGCCAGCTCACCAACTGTGTCCGGAGAGACCCAGTACTTC.

The V gene is TRBV27, the J gene TRBJ1-2; possible D gene TRBD1, 6 bases. CDR3 size: 12 residues. Trimming took 6 bases from V and 8 from J, leaving 13 bases between them. Germline V gene lookup returns CDR1 MNHEY and CDR2 SMNVEV (reference sequence). This CDR3 is CASRTGPVGYTF. The CDR3 nucleotides read TGTGCCAGCAGGACAGGCCCAGTGGGCTACACCTTC.

This clone occurred once. The chain recombines TRBV21-1 with TRBJ1-5; the D segment call TRBD1 is taken from the table without a DNA check. TRBV21-1 is tagged as a pseudogene. This CDR3 has 17 residues. The CDR3: CASSKALQQISNQPQHF. In DNA, the CDR3 is TGTGCCAGCAGCAAAGCGCTACAACAGATTAGCAATCAGCCCCAGCATTTT.

This clone was seen only once. The chain joins TRBV2 to TRBJ2-5, with 8 bases aligning to TRBD2. The last part of the DNA fits TRBJ2-7 better; the J call may be wrong. Germline V gene sequence: CDR1 SNHLY, CDR2 FYNNEI. This CDR3 is built from 15 residues. The CDR3: CASRPTSGAIYEQYF. CDR3 in DNA: TGTGCCAGCAGGCCCACTAGCGGCGCAATCTACGAGCAGTACTTC.

V is TRBV4-1 and J is TRBJ1-1, with D unresolved. The V end lost 4 bases, the J end lost 2 bases, and 14 bases lay between the germline ends. Germline V gene sequence: CDR1 MGHRA, CDR2 YSYEKL. The CDR3 totals 15 residues. In nucleotides, the CDR3 is TGCGCCAGCAGCCTCTTAGCGGGCCAAAACACTGAAGCTTTCTTT. Translating it yields CASSLLAGQNTEAFF.

This rearrangement joins TRBV6-2 or TRBV6-3 to TRBJ2-1; possibly TRBD2 for D (8 bases). V lost 6 bases to trimming and J lost 7 bases, with 19 bases between them. This CDR3 is 15 amino acids long. The germline gives CDR1 MNHEY, CDR2 SVGEGT. CDR3 amino acids: CASSPRGASGNEQFF. The CDR3 DNA sequence: TGTGCCAGCAGCCCCAGGGGGGCTAGCGGGAATGAGCAGTTCTTC.

J is TRBJ2-7 and V is TRBV25-1, with D maybe TRBD2 (6 bases). This CDR3 comprises 13 residues. The ends were cut back, 10 bases at V and 0 bases at J, with 13 bases in the middle. Germline CDR1 is MGHDK and CDR2 is SYGVNS. The chain's CDR3 is CATVRGGSYEQYF. DNA for the CDR3: TGTGCCACAGTCCGGGGAGGCTCCTACGAGCAGTACTTC.

The V call is TRBV9, the J call TRBJ2-3; D call uncertain. The CDR3 consists of 19 residues. With 0 bases removed from V and 1 base from J, the gap between germline ends came to 21 bases. CDR1 is SGDLS, CDR2 YYNGEE, per germline. The CDR3 sequence: CASSVGLGRVIRGTDTQYF. The CDR3 DNA reads TGTGCCAGCAGCGTAGGTCTAGGCAGAGTAATTCGTGGCACAGATACGCAGTATTTT. The variable domain in full, completed from reference TRBV9 and TRBJ2-3, reads DSGVTQTPKHLITATGQRVTLRCSPRSGDLSVYWYQQSLDQGLQFLIQYYNGEERAKGNILERFSAQQFPDLHSELNLSSLELGDSALYFCASSVGLGRVIRGTDTQYFGPGTRLTVL.

This chain uses TRBV23-1 with TRBJ2-1; tentatively, D is TRBD2 (5 bases). TRBV23-1 has ORF status, its function being uncertain. The ends were cut back, 0 bases at V and 8 bases at J, with 14 bases in the middle. The CDR3 has 15 amino acids. For the CDR3, the DNA is TGCGCCAGCAGTCAATCGGTAGTAGTGAGGGATGAGCAGTTCTTC. Translating gives CASSQSVVVRDEQFF.

The chain has TRBV27 and TRBJ2-5; TRBD2 aligns across 11 bases. The CDR3 runs 16 residues. Losses at the gene ends were 5 bases for V and 6 bases for J; bases not matched to a gene: 11. Germline CDR1 MNHEY, CDR2 SMNVEV (reference sequence). CDR3 protein: CASSRTRLAGGKTQYF. CDR3 in DNA: TGTGCCAGCAGTCGAACGCGTCTAGCGGGAGGAAAGACCCAGTACTTC.

CDR3 amino acids: CASSQVLSPLAGGDTQYF. The DNA for the CDR3 is TGCGCCAGCAGCCAAGTATTGTCCCCCCTAGCGGGAGGAGATACGCAGTATTTT. This chain connects TRBV4-1 to TRBJ2-3; the match to TRBD2 covers 11 bases. From germline, CDR1 is MGHRA and CDR2 YSYEKL. J gave up 5 bases and V 1 base, and 11 bases lay outside the gene matches. The CDR3 is made up of 18 amino acids.

The V and J genes are TRBV3-1 (or the pseudogene TRBV3-2) and TRBJ2-3; no firm D call. This CDR3 has 14 residues. The V and J ends lost 4 bases and 0 bases respectively, with 8 bases between them. Germline V gives CDR1 LGHDT, CDR2 YNNKEL (reference sequence). CDR3 coding DNA: TGTGCCAGCAGCCCAGAGTCTAGCACAGATACGCAGTATTTT. Protein sequence: CASSPESSTDTQYF.

The rearrangement links TRBV5-1 to TRBJ2-1; 7 bases are a match to TRBD1. The CDR3 contains 15 residues. Trimming removed 4 bases from V and 0 bases from J; junction bases left unmatched: 4. From germline, CDR1 is SGHRS and CDR2 YFSETQ. The CDR3 DNA reads TGCGCCAGCAGCATAGGGGGCAACTCCTACAATGAGCAGTTCTTC. Translation gives CASSIGGNSYNEQFF. The whole variable domain, remainder taken from reference TRBV5-1 and TRBJ2-1, is KAGVTQTPRYLIKTRGQQVTLSCSPISGHRSVSWYQQTPGQGLQFLFEYFSETQRNKGNFPGRFSGRQFSNSRSEMNVSTLELGDSALYLCASSIGGNSYNEQFFGPGTRLTVL.

This clone was seen a single time. The V gene is TRBV5-4, the J gene TRBJ2-2, with 8 bases fitting TRBD1. The CDR3 is 15 amino acids. V gave up 2 bases and J gave up 6 bases; unmatched junction bases: 6. Germline CDR1 and CDR2: SGHNT and YYREEE (reference sequence). The CDR3: CASSFGGQGSGELFF. The CDR3 coding sequence is TGTGCCAGCAGCTTCGGCGGACAGGGCTCCGGGGAGCTGTTTTTT.

The V call is TRBV29-1, the J call TRBJ2-7, with D possibly matching TRBD2 (6 bases). The germline V and J ends were trimmed by 4 bases and 1 base, with 14 bases remaining between them. The V gene's germline CDR1 is SQVTM and CDR2 ANQGSEA. There are 14 residues in the CDR3. Here the CDR3 reads CSVVVSGSSYEQYF. CDR3 DNA: TGCAGCGTTGTCGTCTCCGGGAGTTCCTACGAGCAGTACTTC.

CDR3 sequence (DNA): TGTGCCTGGAAGCCAGTGCGGACAGGGTTTAGGGATACGCAGTATTTT. It codes for CAWKPVRTGFRDTQYF. This chain uses TRBV30 with TRBJ2-3; TRBD1 matches 8 bases. CDR3 size: 16 residues. The germline V gene has CDR1 GTSNPN and CDR2 SVGIG (reference sequence). V was clipped by 4 bases and J by 6 bases; unmatched bases: 15.

This rearrangement joins TRBV6-5 to TRBJ2-7; a possible D gene is TRBD2 (5 bases). V lost 10 bases and J lost 2, with 18 bases in between. This CDR3 has 14 amino acids. The germline V gene has CDR1 MNHEY and CDR2 SVGAGI. CDR3 region: CATQRRGQAYEQYF. The CDR3 DNA follows: TGTGCCACCCAACGGCGCGGGCAAGCCTACGAGCAGTACTTC.

The chain combines TRBV2 with TRBJ1-5; 9 bases line up with TRBD1. Germline V CDR1 and CDR2: SNHLY, FYNNEI. V dropped 10 bases and J dropped 6; count of bases not matched to a gene: 10. The CDR3 is 14 amino acids. CDR3 loop: CAIGTGIGGQPQHF. CDR3 sequence (DNA): TGTGCCATAGGGACAGGGATCGGCGGTCAGCCCCAGCATTTT.